This entry concerns a single T cell receptor (beta chain). Its cognate antigen is unknown. Germline loops: CDR1 SGDLS, CDR2 YYNGEE. After removal of 2 bases from V and 3 bases from J, the junction contained 7 bases not matched to a gene. CDR3 length: 16 amino acids. PCR amplification relied on 60 Vbeta primers (plus 13 Jbeta primers). Some clones are missing from TCRdb's copy, which holds only in-frame ones; the method was immunoSEQ multiplex PCR. The sample lists about 150,000 clones, around 72% seen once, with approximately 1.3% in the top ten. This specimen comes from a study of cytomegalovirus exposure and HLA in healthy donors. Study outcomes and limitations: 150 or so TCR beta chains were listed as cytomegalovirus-associated. Presence/absence analyses rested on an assumption that sequencing depth was roughly uniform across donors. TCR beta chains associated with HLA were, in a later analysis, more clonally expanded than equally common others. TRBV6-2, TRBV6-3 and some other V segments were excluded as indistinguishable.

The chain carries TRBV9 and TRBJ2-5; 10 bases are a match to TRBD2. This TCR derives from a man between 18 and 35 years old in good health and CMV-seronegative. Specimen: PBMCs. CDR3 nucleotide sequence: TGTGCCAGCAGCGTCGGGCTAGCGGGAGCGGAAGAGACCCAGTACTTC. Its translation is CASSVGLAGAEETQYF.